This TCR beta chain was observed in a study of CD4+ T cells in melanoma. General study findings and limits: CD8+ T cell, macrophage and B cell function reportedly correlated with neoantigen-specific CD4+ T cells. Diverse differentiation states were reported for melanoma neoantigen-specific CD4+ T cells.

In germline, CDR1 is DFQATT, CDR2 SNEGSKA (reference sequence). Deletions cut 3 bases from V and 4 bases from J, with 13 bases between. The CDR3 is 14 residues long. Profiling relied on immunoSEQ multiplex PCR, and the TCRdb table lists in-frame clones only, not all of them. The table has several thousand clones, under 65% seen once. Turning to this clone: Its antigen is unidentified.

The chain employs TRBV20-1 and TRBJ2-1, with D perhaps matching TRBD1 or TRBD2 (5 bases each). Sequencing was done on a sample of cells from a culture (not recorded whether cultured in vitro). The sequence was collected from a human donor with melanoma. CDR3 sequence: CSASLRGLYNEQFF. The DNA of the CDR3 is TGCAGTGCTAGTTTGAGGGGCCTATACAATGAGCAGTTCTTC.